Listed here are 22 T cell receptor beta chains from one sample, sequenced in a study of blood T cell repertoires in COVID-19. The table came from immunoSEQ multiplex PCR; TCRdb's copy has only in-frame clones and leaves some out. Among under 400,000 clones listed, approximately 88% were seen once. Sequencing was carried out using peripheral blood. These receptors were obtained from a woman aged 25 to 39 with COVID-19, enrolled during active disease.

This clone was counted a few times. The chain links TRBV12-5 to TRBJ2-5, with 7 bases identical to TRBD1. Germline CDR1 and CDR2: LGHNT and FRNRAP. The CDR3 is made up of 17 amino acids. V shed 2 bases and J 7 bases; nucleotides not matched to a gene: 16. The CDR3 spells CASGLRSGQAPLGTQYF. The CDR3, as DNA: TGTGCTAGTGGTTTGCGCTCCGGACAGGCCCCATTGGGGACCCAGTACTTC. The full variable domain, rest sourced from reference TRBV12-5 and TRBJ2-5, is DARVTQTPRHKVTEMGQEVTMRCQPILGHNTVFWYRQTMMQGLELLAYFRNRAPLDDSGMPKDRFSAEMPDATLATLKIQPSEPRDSAVYFCASGLRSGQAPLGTQYFGPGTRLLVL.

V gene TRBV20-1 combines with J gene TRBJ1-1; 7 nucleotides agree with TRBD1. Germline V gene data show CDR1 as DFQATT and CDR2 as SNEGSKA (reference sequence). This CDR3 has 16 amino acids. Losses at the gene ends were 3 bases for V and 4 bases for J; bases not matched to a gene: 14. CDR3: CSASDPRRGSSTEAFF. Written as DNA, the CDR3 is TGCAGTGCTAGTGATCCCCGCAGGGGGTCGAGCACTGAAGCTTTCTTT.

The chain joins TRBV11-2 to TRBJ2-7; 8 bases match TRBD2. The CDR3 totals 15 residues. Per the germline V gene, CDR1 is SGHAT and CDR2 is FQNNGV. Trimming cost V 3 bases and J 6 bases; bases outside gene matches: 10. The DNA for the CDR3 is TGTGCCAGCAGCTTGGCCAGGAGCGGGGGAATCGAGCAGTACGTC. Translation: CASSLARSGGIEQYV.

The CDR3 DNA follows: TGTGCCAGCAGCCCACGGACTAGGGGGAACACTGAAGCTTTCTTT. It specifies CASSPRTRGNTEAFF. The chain employs TRBV7-9 and TRBJ1-1, with D perhaps TRBD1 (5 bases). V was clipped by 5 bases and J by 1 base, with 14 bases between them. In germline, CDR1 is SEHNR, CDR2 FQNEAQ (reference sequence). The CDR3 spans 15 residues.

The chain recombines TRBV2 with TRBJ1-2; 9 bases are shared with TRBD1. Germline V lookup: CDR1 SNHLY, CDR2 FYNNEI. The length of the CDR3 is 15 residues. J was trimmed by 4 bases and V by 8 bases; bases with no gene match: 11. CDR3 in DNA: TGTGCCAGCCGTCCGGGACAGGGAAATCGCTATGGCTACACCTTC. Translation: CASRPGQGNRYGYTF. Full variable domain (missing parts from reference TRBV2 and TRBJ1-2): EPEVTQTPSHQVTQMGQEVILRCVPISNHLYFYWYRQILGQKVEFLVSFYNNEISEKSEIFDDQFSVERPDGSNFTLKIRSTKLEDSAMYFCASRPGQGNRYGYTFGSGTRLTVV.

This clone was seen just once. V gene TRBV14 combines with J gene TRBJ1-4; D ambiguous. CDR3 length: 13 amino acids. V was clipped by 6 bases and J by 8 bases, with 13 bases between them. Germline V CDR1 and CDR2: SGHDN, FVKESK. The CDR3 region has the DNA TGTGCCAGCAGTTTGGACTACGGGGAAAAACTGTTTTTT. Protein: CASSLDYGEKLFF.

The chain combines TRBV29-1 with TRBJ2-3; maybe TRBD1 (5 bases). Trimming stripped 7 bases from V and 2 bases from J, with 22 bases between. The CDR3 is 16 amino acids. Germline V gene data show CDR1 as SQVTM and CDR2 as ANQGSEA. This chain's CDR3 is CSGFAVWGRSTDTQYF. Written as DNA, the CDR3 is TGCAGCGGATTTGCGGTTTGGGGCAGGTCCACAGATACGCAGTATTTT.

This clone was detected once. This chain uses TRBV7-2 with TRBJ1-5; unclear D gene. Per germline, CDR1 SGHTA and CDR2 FQGNSA. The CDR3 is 16 amino acids. Trimming cost V 8 bases and J 0 bases, with 17 bases left between them. CDR3 protein: CASSPGSIVSNQPQHF. CDR3 bases: TGTGCCAGCTCCCCGGGGTCTATAGTTAGCAATCAGCCCCAGCATTTT.

This clone has just one count. The genes are TRBV27 and TRBJ2-2; 10 nucleotides line up with TRBD1. Germline V gives CDR1 MNHEY, CDR2 SMNVEV (reference sequence). The CDR3 is made up of 17 amino acids. V lost 3 bases and J lost 6; bases outside the gene matches: 10. In nucleotides, the CDR3 is TGTGCCAGCAGTTTGTGGGCCGGGACAGGGGTATCCGGGGAGCTGTTTTTT. Translation: CASSLWAGTGVSGELFF.

The chain employs TRBV19 and TRBJ2-5; no definite D call. The CDR3 sequence is 13 residues long. V lost 6 bases, J lost 3 bases, and 11 bases lay in between. Germline CDR1 and CDR2: LNHDA and SQIVND (reference sequence). The DNA for the CDR3 is TGTGCCAGTAGACCCCTAGATAAAGAGACCCAGTACTTC. Protein product: CASRPLDKETQYF.

J is TRBJ1-3 and V is TRBV28; 8 bases line up with TRBD1. V lost 3 bases, J lost 5 bases, and 15 bases stayed unmatched. Germline lookup yields CDR1 MDHEN and CDR2 SYDVKM. The CDR3 totals 18 residues. CDR3 nucleotide sequence: TGTGCCAGCAGTTTGTCGCGTACAGGGGGACTTGTGCGAAACACCATATATTTT. Amino acid sequence: CASSLSRTGGLVRNTIYF.

The V and J genes are TRBV15 and TRBJ1-3; D is unresolved. The CDR3 sequence is 15 residues long. V was cut by 3 bases and J by 3 bases, with 12 bases left in between. From germline, CDR1 is LNHNV and CDR2 YYDKDF (reference sequence). For the CDR3, the DNA is TGTGCCACCAGCAGCGCCCGGTTTTATGGAAACACCATATATTTT. Translation: CATSSARFYGNTIYF.

The genes are TRBV19 and TRBJ1-5; no clear D. V dropped 8 bases and J dropped 2 bases, with 4 bases sitting between them. This CDR3 spans 11 amino acids. CDR1 LNHDA and CDR2 SQIVND come from the germline V gene (reference sequence). The CDR3 spells CASGGNQPQHF. The CDR3 bases are TGTGCCAGTGGAGGCAATCAGCCCCAGCATTTT.

This rearrangement joins TRBV3-1 (or the pseudogene TRBV3-2) to TRBJ2-1, with 10 bases that match TRBD1. Germline-derived CDR1 and CDR2 are LGHDT and YNNKEL (reference sequence). V shed 1 base and J 7 bases; nucleotides not matched to a gene: 16. The CDR3 contains 19 residues. The CDR3 region has the DNA TGTGCCAGCAGCCAAGTTAGGACAGGGGGGAGCTTATGGAAGAATGAGCAGTTCTTC. This codes for CASSQVRTGGSLWKNEQFF.

The rearrangement uses TRBV15 and TRBJ2-1; D uncertain. The V and J ends lost 3 bases and 8 bases respectively, with 8 bases between them. CDR1 is LNHNV, CDR2 YYDKDF, per germline (reference sequence). The CDR3 has 12 residues. The CDR3 DNA reads as TGTGCCACCAGCAGGGCCATGGATGAGCAGTTCTTC. It is translated as CATSRAMDEQFF.

The chain is built from TRBV28 and TRBJ1-1, with unresolved D. The CDR3 spans 14 residues. V was shortened by 3 bases and J by 1 base, with 9 bases between the two germline ends. Germline CDR1 MDHEN, CDR2 SYDVKM. The CDR3 loop is CASSFGRENTEAFF. DNA for the CDR3: TGTGCCAGCAGTTTCGGACGGGAGAACACTGAAGCTTTCTTT. The whole variable domain, remainder taken from reference TRBV28 and TRBJ1-1, is DVKVTQSSRYLVKRTGEKVFLECVQDMDHENMFWYRQDPGLGLRLIYFSYDVKMKEKGDIPEGYSVSREKKERFSLILESASTNQTSMYLCASSFGRENTEAFFGQGTRLTVV.

The V and J genes are TRBV7-9 and TRBJ1-2; possible D gene TRBD1, 6 bases. Per the germline V gene, CDR1 is SEHNR and CDR2 is FQNEAQ (reference sequence). CDR3 length equals 11 residues. The germline V and J ends were trimmed by 6 bases and 7 bases, with 9 bases remaining between them. This CDR3 reads CASSYRAGYTF. The CDR3 region has the DNA TGTGCCAGCAGTTACAGGGCTGGCTACACCTTC.

This chain links TRBV28 with TRBJ2-1, with 7 bases aligning to TRBD1. Unmatched junction bases numbered 3, after V lost 3 bases and J lost 4 bases. This CDR3 is built from 14 residues. Germline CDR1 reads MDHEN; CDR2 reads SYDVKM. This CDR3 reads CASSLLTGYNEQFF. The CDR3 bases are TGTGCCAGCAGTTTGTTGACAGGGTACAATGAGCAGTTCTTC.

V gene TRBV9 combines with J gene TRBJ1-5; D gene unclear. V was trimmed by 0 bases and J by 3 bases, leaving 10 bases between them. The CDR3 is 15 residues long. Per the germline V gene, CDR1 is SGDLS and CDR2 is YYNGEE. The CDR3 DNA is TGTGCCAGCAGCGTAGGCGACTCCCCCAATCAGCCCCAGCATTTT. It is translated as CASSVGDSPNQPQHF.

This chain joins TRBV7-2 and TRBJ1-5; D is possibly TRBD1 (6 bases). CDR3 size: 14 residues. Per germline, CDR1 SGHTA and CDR2 FQGNSA. Trimming took off 5 bases at V and 5 bases at J, with 13 bases between the two ends. CDR3 sequence reads: CASSDGDTDQPQHF. CDR3 in DNA: TGTGCCAGCAGCGACGGGGACACGGATCAGCCCCAGCATTTT.

This chain connects TRBV28 to TRBJ1-2, with D possibly being TRBD1 (6 bases). CDR1 is MDHEN, CDR2 SYDVKM, per germline. The CDR3 has 14 amino acids. V shed 6 bases and J shed 4 bases, with 15 bases lying between them. The CDR3 loop reads CASRLQGAGYGYTF. The CDR3 DNA reads TGTGCCAGCAGATTACAGGGTGCCGGCTATGGCTACACCTTC.

This chain uses TRBV7-2 with TRBJ2-1, with 7 positions matching TRBD2. CDR1 is SGHTA, CDR2 FQGNSA, per germline. The J segment lost 9 bases and the V segment lost 3 bases, leaving 5 bases of the junction unmatched. The CDR3 runs 13 residues. CDR3 bases: TGTGCCAGCAGCTTGGGGGACTACTTTGAGCAGTTCTTC. Translating gives CASSLGDYFEQFF.